This entry features one T cell receptor beta chain sequence. Its recognized antigen is unknown. No per-base quality is available; no much larger clone lies one base away. Libraries were made using the immunoSEQ multiplex PCR assay. A mixture of 60 forward primers for TCR Vbeta segments and 13 reverse primers for TCR Jbeta segments was used in the multiplex PCR. The CDR3 region of rearranged TCR beta genes was amplified from genomic DNA with a multiplex PCR assay. Amplified TCR beta libraries were sequenced as 87-base-pair reads on the Illumina HiSeq System. Per the authors' processing: A later analysis tallied some 79 million unique TCR beta chains across the 600 to 700 repertoires, and approximately 12 million of those chains were shared by two or more donors. Raw reads were error-corrected and collapsed into unique sequences by a nearest-neighbor algorithm in which closely related sequences were merged to remove PCR and sequencing errors. Alignment of CDR3 sequences to IMGT reference sequences was used to assign V, D and J gene segments. Each retained sequence needed at least a six-nucleotide match to both a V gene segment and a J gene segment. A rearrangement was called productive if the CDR3 had no stop codons and remained in frame with V and J, and every other rearrangement was called non-productive. CDR3 was defined according to IMGT convention as the region running from the second conserved V-encoded cysteine to the conserved J-encoded phenylalanine. The earlier analysis of about 610 of the donors excluded any sequence lacking an unambiguous match to a single V gene segment. An earlier analysis of 587 of the donors called V segments functional above 56.7% productive rearrangements and segregating when the between-donor standard deviation exceeded 5%. To diagnose cytomegalovirus status from the catalog of TCR beta chain sequences, a statistical classification framework was built. V and J gene assignment, in a later analysis, came from comparing TCR nucleotide sequences with IMGT/GENE-DB human TR gene sequences. Using the TCRdist pipeline, a later analysis assigned CDR3 sequences along with most-parsimonious VDJ recombination scenarios. In a later analysis, every TCR beta chain was defined by the combination of its CDR3 amino acid sequence and its V-gene family, and reads without a unique V-gene family were dropped. In a later analysis, some 600 highly shared, low-generation-probability nucleotide sequences were removed to address suspected cross-contamination and a sequencing artifact. In a later analysis, a clonal expansion index for each public chain was calculated from normalized within-repertoire ranks of inferred template counts. A later analysis computed generation probabilities with a VDJ recombination model fitted to out-of-frame rearrangements, and checked the results against IGoR. In a later analysis, TCR-TCR, TCR-HLA and TCR-CMV co-occurrence was scored with hypergeometric tests, and a repertoire-size bias correction was applied to TCR pairs. To estimate false discovery rates, a later analysis permuted the HLA or CMV assignments 20 times. A later analysis grouped co-occurring TCRs with DBSCAN, adding TCRdist sequence similarity when clustering within HLA-allele-positive subsets. For co-occurrence clustering, repertoires with fewer than 30,000 or more than 120,000 public chains were excluded, along with a handful of repertoires with anomalous nucleotide sharing. Drawn from immuneACCESS, this table holds only the in-frame rearrangements with V and J called that TCRdb kept. Clones are partly lost; checked studies trace under half to an unresolved V gene and leave the rest unexplained. That table supplies the V and J calls and clone size; D and trimming were determined from the DNA. The sample records about 100,000 clones, 77% of which are singletons. The leading ten clones occupy approximately 4.2% of the sample.

The data were obtained in a study of cytomegalovirus exposure and HLA in healthy donors (dated by TCRdb to about 2017). Context from the whole study: An earlier analysis of around 600 of the donors reported about 290 Gb of sequence data and roughly 100 million unique TCR beta sequences from about 179 million T cells. Along with the approximately 650-subject first cohort, a separate validation cohort of over a hundred different subjects was used. The number of typed donors differed by locus: about 629-630 for A, B, C, DRB1 and DQB1; 500 to 550 for DQA1; about 600 for DPA1; and about 450 for DPB1. Four or five DR-DQ haplotypes were handled as single units for association and clustering because linkage in the cohort was strong. HLA typing covered class I and class II loci at four-digit resolution. Roughly 300 gigabases of sequencing data and approximately 93 million unique TCR sequences were included in an early release covering 550 to 650 HLA-typed donors. In a later analysis, previously published TCR beta repertoires from about 670 donors were re-analyzed and high-resolution HLA genotyping was added so that TCR occurrence patterns could be studied. The study aimed to test whether cataloging public T cell receptors could reveal signatures of past pathogen exposure. Rather than using new phenotypic data, the later analysis identified candidate immune exposures from TCR beta sequences and from how often those sequences occurred across donors. The study combined high-throughput TCR immunosequencing, statistical association of individual TCRs with disease status, and machine learning to predict cytomegalovirus infection status. The genetic ancestry cluster associated with self-reported Caucasian donors included 81% of the roughly 390 genotyped donors. Among about 360 genotyped donors of the cohort, an average of approximately 240,000 unique TCR beta nucleotide sequences were sequenced per donor, roughly 20% of them non-productive. The study used immunosequencing to profile the T cell repertoires of 666 subjects and linked those repertoires to cytomegalovirus serostatus. An earlier analysis of more than 450 of the donors used high-throughput TCR beta sequencing to judge whether each TCR beta V gene segment behaved as functional or pseudogenic. Every discovery cohort repertoire had been produced on one sequencing platform. In a later genetic analysis, genome-wide SNP genotypes for about 55% of the 666 donors were used, and that subset was treated as a discovery cohort. Donor age, sex, ethnicity and CMV serostatus were compiled alongside the repertoire data. General conclusions and limits of the study: Linkage disequilibrium might explain the correlated functional status among segregating V segments, but an unknown experimental factor could not be ruled out. The earlier analysis of a few hundred of the donors excluded roughly 16 rarely observed V segments, including chromosome 9 orphons, because counts were too low. A further reported finding was that TCR beta sequences accurately predicted the HLA-A and HLA-B alleles for most subjects in the first cohort. According to a later analysis, most CMV-associated TCR beta chains appeared to be HLA-restricted, and the HLA associations seemed to be driven largely by CMV exposure. Immune exposure information for the cohort was limited to CMV serostatus. A later genetic analysis reported fewer N-insertions in productive TCRs among donors in an Asian-associated ancestry cluster than the roughly 650-donor mean. In both the original and validation cohorts, the classifier was reported to diagnose cytomegalovirus status with high specificity and sensitivity. A later analysis found that TCR association rates varied across HLA loci, with DRB1 alleles showing the most associated TCRs and HLA-C alleles the fewest. A group of highly shared sequence variants was considered likely to be a technical artifact of the sequencing pipeline. A later genetic analysis associated a missense DCLRE1C variant with V-gene and J-gene trimming of TCR beta chains, and an independent cohort replicated the association. In a later analysis, HLA-associated TCR beta chains showed more clonal expansion and lower generation probabilities than non-associated chains that were equally common. Sequencing depth was assumed to be roughly uniform across donors in the presence/absence analyses, though that assumption may not hold. Most TCR sequences were seen in very few donors, while some public TCRs were found in many individuals. The study gave a list of 150 to 200 TCR beta chains associated with cytomegalovirus. In vitro tests confirmed that three of the cytomegalovirus-associated TCR beta chains recognize cytomegalovirus antigens. The authors suggested that the approach could potentially be extended to other disease states and immunological phenotypes. HLA typing was unavailable for some donors at each locus, so association tests used only the typed subset. In this cohort, only TCR beta chains were sequenced, and detectable features were limited by the absence of alpha or paired-chain data. In a later analysis, several top co-occurrence clusters were reported to appear linked to parvovirus B19, influenza, CMV and Epstein-Barr virus. Broadly in line with IMGT annotations, most TCR beta V segments showed up in productive rearrangements about 90% or about 30% of the time in an earlier analysis of 587 of the donors. Some IMGT-functional V segments, including TRBV6-2 and TRBV6-3, could not be distinguished by the 87-base-pair reads and were therefore excluded. In a later analysis, about 16,000 TCR beta sequences were associated with specific HLA alleles at a false discovery rate of 0.05. When HLA alleles, especially DR and DQ, strongly co-occurred, attributing TCR associations to individual alleles was difficult.

V is shortened by 3 bases, J by 2 bases, and the region joining them spans 12 bases. The germline V gene encodes CDR1 GTSNPN and CDR2 SVGIG (reference sequence). The cysteine opens and the phenylalanine closes a CDR3 of 14 amino acids. The read is trimmed to its CDR3 DNA, 42 bases read in frame from base 1. The cohort consisted of 666 healthy bone marrow donors. At the time of sampling, all cohort members were nominally healthy, though unrecorded immune exposures were likely present. The donor tested CMV seronegative, placing the donor among the approximately 400 seronegative members of the cohort. Every donor gave a peripheral blood sample, and the peripheral blood mononuclear cells from that sample were used for TCR beta sequencing. The Qiagen DNeasy Blood Extraction Kit was used to extract genomic DNA from the blood cell samples.

The sequenced sample consisted of PBMCs. This sequence uses TRBV30 and TRBJ2-3; the D gene is perhaps TRBD2, from 5 matching bases. The TCR originated in a male donor in good health and CMV-seronegative. The nucleotides read TGTGCCTGGAGGGACTTGGTCGCCACAGATACGCAGTATTTT. This translates into CAWRDLVATDTQYF.